Below are 2 T cell receptor beta chains sequenced from a single sample in a study of cytomegalovirus exposure and HLA in healthy donors. Primers included in the PCR were 60 Vbeta and 13 Jbeta primers. The protocol was immunoSEQ multiplex PCR, while the TCRdb copy is restricted to in-frame clones and leaves out a portion. The sample carries roughly 260,000 clones, around four fifths recorded once. Source material: PBMCs. These receptors were taken from a woman aged 40 to 55 in good health and CMV-seropositive.

This clone was counted once. V and J are TRBV4-3 and TRBJ1-1; maybe TRBD1 (6 bases). The CDR3 spans 18 residues. V gave up 0 bases and J gave up 1 base, with 18 bases separating them. Germline CDR1 reads LGHNA; CDR2 reads YSLEER. The chain's CDR3 is CASSQEQGPRLENTEAFF. CDR3 nucleotide sequence: TGCGCCAGCAGCCAAGAACAGGGACCCCGTTTGGAGAACACTGAAGCTTTCTTT.

V and J are TRBV6-5 and TRBJ2-1, with 8 bases identical to TRBD2. J lost 10 bases, V lost 2 bases, and 4 bases had no gene match. The germline V gene encodes CDR1 MNHEY and CDR2 SVGAGI. CDR3 length: 13 residues. The CDR3 nucleotides are TGTGCCAGCAGTTACGTCCCGGGAGGGGAGCAGTTCTTC. It is translated as CASSYVPGGEQFF.